This paragraph reports one T cell receptor beta chain. The sample belongs to a study of cytomegalovirus exposure and HLA in healthy donors. Data came from immunoSEQ multiplex PCR; TCRdb stores just in-frame clones and leaves some out. The sample lists some 240,000 clones; about 90% were seen once. This CDR3 is built from 14 residues. CDR1 is SGHVS and CDR2 is FQNEAQ in the germline V gene. V was pared by 2 bases and J by 10 bases, with 8 bases of the junction left unmatched. The source is a woman aged 30 to 39 in good health and CMV-seropositive. Sequenced sample: PBMCs. This rearrangement joins TRBV7-8 to TRBJ1-1, with 9 bases fitting TRBD1. The CDR3 DNA sequence: TGTGCCAGCAGCTTATTCTTTTTACAGGGGGCAGCTTTCTTT. Its protein product is CASSLFFLQGAAFF. Together with reference TRBV7-8 and TRBJ1-1, the CDR3 gives the full variable domain: GAGVSQSPRYKVAKRGQDVALRCDPISGHVSLFWYQQALGQGPEFLTYFQNEAQLDKSGLPSDRFFAERPEGSVSTLKIQRTQQEDSAVYLCASSLFFLQGAAFFGQGTRLTVV.